This T cell receptor beta chain stems from a study of early stage breast cancer tumors. Study context: ER+/PR+/HER2- status applied to about 70% of the 16 invasive breast tumors. Seven or eight ER+/PR+/HER2- tumors were invasive ductal; four were invasive lobular.

Regarding this clone: Its matching antigen is unknown.

The junction had 5 bases not matched to a gene; V was cut back by 6 bases and J by 9 bases. The CDR3 runs 13 residues. Looked up from germline, CDR1 is SNHLY and CDR2 is FYNNEI. Sequencing used immunoSEQ multiplex PCR; TCRdb keeps in-frame clones, though not all of them. This table has 50,000 or so clones, around 83% appearing once. Whole-study results and caveats: Most shared enriched TCRB sequences were commonly generated ones.

This clonotype originated in a person aged 50-59 years with breast cancer. Sample: blood. The rearrangement joins TRBV2 to TRBJ1-6; 7 nucleotides agree with TRBD1. The CDR3 region is CASRTGLGSPLHF. The CDR3 nucleotides are TGTGCCAGCAGGACAGGGCTCGGTTCACCCCTCCACTTT.